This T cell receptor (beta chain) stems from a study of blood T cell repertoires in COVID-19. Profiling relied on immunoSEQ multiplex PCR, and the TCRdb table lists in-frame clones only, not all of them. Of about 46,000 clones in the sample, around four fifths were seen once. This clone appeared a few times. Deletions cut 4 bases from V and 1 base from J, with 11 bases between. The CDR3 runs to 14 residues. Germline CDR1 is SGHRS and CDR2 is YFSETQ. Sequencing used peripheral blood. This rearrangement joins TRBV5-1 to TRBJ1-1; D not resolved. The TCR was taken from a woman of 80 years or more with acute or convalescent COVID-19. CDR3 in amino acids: CASSRDPQNTEAFF. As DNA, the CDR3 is TGCGCCAGCAGCCGCGATCCGCAGAACACTGAAGCTTTCTTT.